This entry describes one T cell receptor (beta chain). This entry comes from a study of blood T cell repertoires in COVID-19. Germline V gene sequence: CDR1 MNHEY, CDR2 SVGAGI. V dropped 1 base and J dropped 0 bases, with 10 bases sitting between them. CDR3 length equals 15 residues. Profiled with immunoSEQ multiplex PCR; TCRdb holds only in-frame clones, not every one. In the table there are about 330,000 clones, about 85% of which are singletons. The sample was PBMCs or T cells enriched from blood (not recorded which). The clonotype comes from a woman in her 30s who had recovered from COVID-19. V is TRBV6-5 and J is TRBJ2-7; a possible D gene is TRBD2 (5 bases). The CDR3 region has the DNA TGTGCCAGCAGTTACTTTACGGGGAGCTCCTACGAGCAGTACTTC. This sequence encodes CASSYFTGSSYEQYF.